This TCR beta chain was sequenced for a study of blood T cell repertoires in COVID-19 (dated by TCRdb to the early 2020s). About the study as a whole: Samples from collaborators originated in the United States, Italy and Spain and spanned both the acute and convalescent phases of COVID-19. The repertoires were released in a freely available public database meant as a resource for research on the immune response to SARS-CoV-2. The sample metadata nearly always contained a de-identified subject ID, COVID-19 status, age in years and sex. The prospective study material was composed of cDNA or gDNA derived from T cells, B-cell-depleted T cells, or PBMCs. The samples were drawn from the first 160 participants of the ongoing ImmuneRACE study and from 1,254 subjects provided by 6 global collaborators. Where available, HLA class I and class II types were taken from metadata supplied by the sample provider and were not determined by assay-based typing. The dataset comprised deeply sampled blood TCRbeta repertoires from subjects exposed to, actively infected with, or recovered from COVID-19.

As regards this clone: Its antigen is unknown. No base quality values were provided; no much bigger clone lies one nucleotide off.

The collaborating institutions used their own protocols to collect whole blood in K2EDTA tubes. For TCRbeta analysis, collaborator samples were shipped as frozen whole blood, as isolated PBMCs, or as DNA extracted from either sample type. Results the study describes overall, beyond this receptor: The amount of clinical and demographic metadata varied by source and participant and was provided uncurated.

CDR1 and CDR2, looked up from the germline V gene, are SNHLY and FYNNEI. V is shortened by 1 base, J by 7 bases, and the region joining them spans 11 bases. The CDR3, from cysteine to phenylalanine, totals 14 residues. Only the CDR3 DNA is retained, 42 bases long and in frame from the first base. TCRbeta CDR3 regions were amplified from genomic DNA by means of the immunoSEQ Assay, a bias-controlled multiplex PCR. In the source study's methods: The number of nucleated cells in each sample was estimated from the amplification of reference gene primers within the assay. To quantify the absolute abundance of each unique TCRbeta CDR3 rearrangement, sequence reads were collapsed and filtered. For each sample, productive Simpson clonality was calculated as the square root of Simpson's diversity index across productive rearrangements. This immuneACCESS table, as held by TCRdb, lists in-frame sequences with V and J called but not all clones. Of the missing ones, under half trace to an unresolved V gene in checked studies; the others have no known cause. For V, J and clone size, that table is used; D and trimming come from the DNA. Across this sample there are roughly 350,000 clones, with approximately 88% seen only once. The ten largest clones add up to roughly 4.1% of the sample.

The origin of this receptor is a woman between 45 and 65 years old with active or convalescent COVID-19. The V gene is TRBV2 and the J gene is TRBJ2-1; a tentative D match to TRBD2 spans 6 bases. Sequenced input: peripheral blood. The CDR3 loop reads CASSEERVINEQFF. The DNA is TGTGCCAGCAGTGAAGAGCGGGTCATAAATGAGCAGTTCTTC.